The 21 T cell receptor beta chains below come from one sample, sequenced in a study of neoadjuvant anti-PD-1 for oral cavity cancer. Assay used: immunoSEQ multiplex PCR; TCRdb lists only in-frame clones, some missing. The sample records some 20,000 clones, approximately 70% being singletons. Sequenced here: PBMCs, sampled before nivolumab (anti-PD-1) treatment. The receptors originated from a person between 35 and 79 years old with oral cavity squamous cell carcinoma.

V and J are TRBV27 and TRBJ1-2, with D possibly TRBD1 on 5 matching bases. Trimming stripped 6 bases from V and 11 bases from J, with 25 bases between. Germline CDR1 MNHEY, CDR2 SMNVEV (reference sequence). The CDR3 sequence is 15 residues long. CDR3 bases: TGTGCCAGCAGGAGTGGGACCATGGGGACCATGCGGTACACCTTC. As protein: CASRSGTMGTMRYTF.

This clone was found a few times. The CDR3 is CASSGHGGLDYGYTF. The CDR3 DNA reads TGTGCCAGCAGCGGACATGGGGGTTTGGACTATGGCTACACCTTC. V gene TRBV6-1 combines with J gene TRBJ1-2; TRBD1 might be the D (5 bases). The V end was cut by 6 bases, the J end by 3 bases, with 17 bases between. CDR3 size: 15 residues. CDR1 is MNHNS, CDR2 SASEGT, per germline.

This clone was detected only a few times. The rearrangement uses TRBV13 and TRBJ2-7; TRBD1 or TRBD2 may be the D gene (5 bases each). The V and J ends lost 6 bases and 7 bases respectively, with 10 bases between them. Germline CDR1 reads PRHDT; CDR2 reads FYEKMQ (reference sequence). The CDR3 totals 11 residues. The CDR3 DNA reads as TGTGCCAGCAGTCCCTGGGGGGAGCAGTACTTC. It translates to CASSPWGEQYF.

As concerns this clone: At one of its ends the junction is not consistent with the germline gene, which may arise from a read error. CDR3 DNA: TGTGCCAGCAGCCTAGCGGGGCCAACCGGGGAGCTGTTTTTT. Translated, it gives CASSLAGPTGELFF. The chain uses TRBV7-9 and TRBJ2-2; TRBD2 matches 9 bases. Germline V gene data show CDR1 as SEHNR and CDR2 as FQNEAQ (reference sequence). The CDR3 is 14 residues long.

The rearrangement uses TRBV6-1 and TRBJ2-1; 9 nucleotides match TRBD2. Germline assignment: CDR1 MNHNS and CDR2 SASEGT. V was clipped by 9 bases and J by 6 bases; unmatched bases: 12. The CDR3 is 15 residues long. CDR3 sequence: CASRVAGAPSNEQFF. The CDR3 DNA sequence: TGTGCCAGTAGGGTAGCGGGAGCCCCTTCCAATGAGCAGTTCTTC.

This clone was picked up a small number of times. The J gene is TRBJ1-1, the V gene TRBV18; D may be TRBD1 (5 bases). The CDR3 is made up of 17 amino acids. Germline-derived CDR1 and CDR2 are KGHSH and LQKENI. The V end lost 3 bases, the J end lost 0 bases, and 17 bases lay between the germline ends. The CDR3, as DNA: TGTGCCAGCTCACCCTTAGTCCCGGGACTCTTGAACACTGAAGCTTTCTTT. It codes for CASSPLVPGLLNTEAFF. Full variable domain (outside the CDR3, taken from reference TRBV18 and TRBJ1-1): NAGVMQNPRHLVRRRGQEARLRCSPMKGHSHVYWYRQLPEEGLKFMVYLQKENIIDESGMPKERFSAEFPKEGPSILRIQQVVRGDSAAYFCASSPLVPGLLNTEAFFGQGTRLTVV.

This clone was counted between two and nine times. The chain combines TRBV27 with TRBJ2-2; 10 bases are shared with TRBD1. The CDR3 spans 15 residues. CDR1 is MNHEY, CDR2 SMNVEV, per germline (reference sequence). V shed 0 bases, J shed 5 bases, and the junction held 0 bases outside the gene matches. The DNA for the CDR3 is TGTGCCAGCAGTTTATCGGACAGGGGGACCGGGGAGCTGTTTTTT. Amino acids: CASSLSDRGTGELFF.

The chain carries TRBV11-2 and TRBJ2-4; D is perhaps TRBD1 (6 bases). Between the trimmed V and J ends, which lost 4 bases and 6 bases, there was a span of 19 bases. Germline values: CDR1 SGHAT, CDR2 FQNNGV. The CDR3 runs 16 residues. CDR3 nucleotide sequence: TGTGCCAGCAGCTCCCAGACAGGATATGGGCTAAACATTCAGTACTTC. Translating gives CASSSQTGYGLNIQYF.

The chain has TRBV29-1 and TRBJ1-5; D is unresolved. CDR3 length: 13 residues. Germline lookup yields CDR1 SQVTM and CDR2 ANQGSEA. V was trimmed by 5 bases and J by 7 bases, leaving 15 bases between them. The CDR3 DNA reads TGCAGCGTTCAAGCGGCTGAAAGGCAGCCCCAGCATTTT. Amino acid sequence: CSVQAAERQPQHF.

The rearrangement links TRBV7-6 to TRBJ2-3; 11 bases are shared with TRBD2. The CDR3 loop spans 16 amino acids. Germline loops: CDR1 SGHVS, CDR2 FNYEAQ. V gave up 5 bases and J gave up 5 bases; unmatched junction bases: 9. Written as DNA, the CDR3 is TGTGCCAGCAGCCTAGGGCTAGCGGGAGGCGGAGATACGCAGTATTTT. Its protein product is CASSLGLAGGGDTQYF. The full variable domain, in which reference TRBV7-6 and TRBJ2-3 provide the parts outside the CDR3, is GAGVSQSPRYKVTKRGQDVALRCDPISGHVSLYWYRQALGQGPEFLTYFNYEAQQDKSGLPNDRFSAERPEGSISTLTIQRTEQRDSAMYRCASSLGLAGGGDTQYFGPGTRLTVL.

CDR3 sequence reads: CASRTVGEAFF. In DNA, the CDR3 is TGTGCCAGCAGAACGGTAGGAGAAGCTTTCTTT. The chain has TRBV6-5 and TRBJ1-1; D gene ambiguous. V lost 6 bases and J lost 8, with 10 bases in between. CDR3 length: 11 amino acids. Per germline, CDR1 MNHEY and CDR2 SVGAGI.

V and J are TRBV19 and TRBJ1-5, with D unclear. Trimming stripped 5 bases from V and 0 bases from J, with 14 bases between. Germline CDR1 LNHDA, CDR2 SQIVND (reference sequence). This CDR3 contains 16 residues. CDR3: CASSVLGVNSNQPQHF. DNA for the CDR3: TGTGCCAGTAGTGTCCTCGGGGTTAATAGCAATCAGCCCCAGCATTTT.

The chain couples TRBV29-1 to TRBJ2-1, with 7 bases aligning to TRBD1. The germline CDR1 and CDR2 sequences are SQVTM and ANQGSEA. The CDR3 contains 12 residues. V shed 6 bases, J shed 4 bases, and the junction held 3 bases outside the gene matches. The CDR3 sequence is CSVTTGYNEQFF. The DNA of the CDR3 is TGCAGCGTCACGACAGGGTACAATGAGCAGTTCTTC.

The V gene is TRBV15, the J gene TRBJ2-7; D call uncertain. Germline V gives CDR1 LNHNV, CDR2 YYDKDF (reference sequence). The length of the CDR3 is 15 residues. Trimming removed 0 bases at V and 7 bases at J, with 16 bases between. CDR3 in DNA: TGTGCCACCAGCAGAGATCGGGTCGGCTTACTTGAGCAGTACTTC. Amino acid sequence: CATSRDRVGLLEQYF.

About this clone itself: Sequence at one end of the junction differs from germline and may be a read error. This rearrangement joins TRBV10-1 to TRBJ2-3; tentative D call: TRBD1 (6 bases). This CDR3 region has 11 residues. Germline V gene lookup returns CDR1 WNHNN and CDR2 SYGVQD (reference sequence). For the CDR3, the DNA is TGCGCCAGCAGTGAAACAGGGCTCCTCCATTTT. This encodes CASSETGLLHF.

The chain employs TRBV6-5 and TRBJ2-1; 9 positions agree with TRBD2. The V gene's germline CDR1 is MNHEY and CDR2 SVGAGI. V lost 6 bases to trimming and J lost 0 bases; unmatched junction nucleotides: 3. The CDR3 sequence is 15 residues long. The CDR3 coding sequence is TGTGCCAGCAGGGCGGGAGGGCCCTCCTACAATGAGCAGTTCTTC. Translation: CASRAGGPSYNEQFF.

The CDR3 region is CAIKAGREIAGELFF. The CDR3, as DNA: TGTGCCATCAAGGCAGGGCGAGAGATCGCCGGGGAGCTGTTTTTT. The V and J genes are TRBV10-3 and TRBJ2-2; the D gene is possibly TRBD1 (5 bases). Germline V gene lookup returns CDR1 ENHRY and CDR2 SYGVKD. V lost 7 bases and J 6 bases, leaving 18 bases between the germline ends. This CDR3 is built from 15 residues.

A remark on this clone: One end of the junction does not line up with germline, which may come from a read error. This chain connects TRBV7-7 to TRBJ2-5; 7 positions match TRBD1. CDR3 length equals 13 residues. Germline V lookup: CDR1 SSHAT, CDR2 FNYEAQ (reference sequence). The CDR3 reads CASSRQGSETQYF. DNA of the CDR3: TGTGCTAGCAGCCGACAGGGAAGCGAGACCCAGTACTTC.

This sequence joins TRBV6-6 and TRBJ1-4, with 9 bases lining up with TRBD1. The ends lost 4 bases at V and 8 bases at J; junction bases unmatched: 5. CDR3 length: 14 amino acids. Germline V gives CDR1 MNHNY, CDR2 SVGAGI (reference sequence). CDR3 sequence: CASSSRQGGEKLFF. DNA for the CDR3: TGTGCCAGCAGTTCCCGACAGGGGGGCGAAAAACTGTTTTTT.

The chain has TRBV9 and TRBJ2-3; D not certain. V lost 4 bases to trimming and J lost 7 bases, with 16 bases between them. The CDR3 totals 14 residues. Germline V gene data show CDR1 as SGDLS and CDR2 as YYNGEE. The CDR3 sequence is CASSLGPVWNTQYF. The CDR3 bases are TGTGCCAGCAGCCTCGGACCAGTATGGAATACGCAGTATTTT.

This clone was seen just once. The chain employs TRBV6-1 and TRBJ2-7, with TRBD1 as a possible D gene (8 bases). This CDR3 region has 14 residues. Trimming stripped 7 bases from V and 6 bases from J, with 19 bases between. Germline V gene data show CDR1 as MNHNS and CDR2 as SASEGT. In DNA form, the CDR3 reads TGTGCCAGCACCGAACGACAGGGGAGGGGCGAGCAGTACTTC. It encodes CASTERQGRGEQYF.